The present TCR beta chain was sequenced within a study of siplizumab effects on memory and regulatory T cells. Study observations and caveats: Assignment to unstimulated subsets succeeded for only a minor fraction of the alloreactive clones. Whether the proliferating Tregs (from siplizumab cultures) were suppressive was not confirmed.

TCR templates numbering approximately 94,000 were assayed per sample. Data came from immunoSEQ multiplex PCR; TCRdb stores just in-frame clones and leaves some out. The sample consists of roughly 120,000 clones, roughly 94% of them appearing once. About this clone itself: Its target is unknown.

This CDR3 spans 14 amino acids. The TCR comes from a human donor in good health. Sequenced: non-Treg CD4+ T cells sorted from blood. V is TRBV21-1 and J is TRBJ2-7; no DNA check was done on the table's D call, TRBD2. TRBV21-1 is listed as a pseudogene. The CDR3 nucleotides read TGTGCCAGCAGCAAACGGGAGAGCTCCTACGAGCAGTACTTC. This translates into CASSKRESSYEQYF.